This TCR beta chain appears in the sequencing data of a study of T cell responses to AZD1222 COVID-19 vaccine. Study as a whole: Recipients boosted at about 4 weeks or about 12 weeks are pooled.

Study findings and constraints: Spike-specific TCR breadth and depth rose after two AZD1222 doses.

The sample holds one count of this clone. No antigen is known for it. The data were produced by immunoSEQ multiplex PCR, yet TCRdb's version contains in-frame clones alone and is incomplete. This table holds roughly 150,000 clones, 70% to 90% found once. Germline V CDR1 and CDR2: ENHRY, SYGVKD. CDR3 length: 13 amino acids. With V trimmed by 7 bases and J by 7 bases, 5 bases remained unmatched. The V call is TRBV10-3, the J call TRBJ2-1; 9 nucleotides match TRBD2. The sequenced sample was peripheral blood, obtained on day 0 of AZD1222 vaccination. This sequence was found in an adult in good health. The CDR3 nucleotides are TGTGCCATCAAGGGACTAGCAAGGAATGAGCAGTTCTTC. This encodes CAIKGLARNEQFF.